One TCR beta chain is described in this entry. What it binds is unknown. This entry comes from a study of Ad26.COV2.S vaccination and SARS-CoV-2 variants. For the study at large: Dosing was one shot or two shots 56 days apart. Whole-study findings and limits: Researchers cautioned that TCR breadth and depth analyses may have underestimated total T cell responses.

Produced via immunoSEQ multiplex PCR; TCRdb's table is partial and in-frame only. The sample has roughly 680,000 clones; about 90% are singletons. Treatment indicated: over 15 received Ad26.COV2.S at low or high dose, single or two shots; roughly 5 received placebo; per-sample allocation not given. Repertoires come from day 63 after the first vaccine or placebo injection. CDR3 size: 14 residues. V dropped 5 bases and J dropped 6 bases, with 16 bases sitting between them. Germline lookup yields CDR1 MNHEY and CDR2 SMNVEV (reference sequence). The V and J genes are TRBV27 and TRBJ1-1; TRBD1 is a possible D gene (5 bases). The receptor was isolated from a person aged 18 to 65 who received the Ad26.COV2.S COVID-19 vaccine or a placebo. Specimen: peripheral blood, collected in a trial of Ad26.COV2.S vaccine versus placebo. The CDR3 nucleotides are TGTGCCAGCAGTGTGACAGTCGGAGGCCCTGAAGCTTTCTTT. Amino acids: CASSVTVGGPEAFF.